These 19 T cell receptor beta chains came from one sample sequenced in a study of response to subunit inactivated influenza vaccine. A single record per CDR3 protein comes from TCRdb applying MiXCR to the RT-PCR reads. The table lists 500,000 or so distinct CDR3 sequences, approximately 15% of them singletons. Specimen: CD4+ T cells sorted from PBMCs, collected less than 30 months after vaccination. The source of these receptors is a man aged 45-69 years who received an inactivated influenza vaccine.

This clonotype has a handful of counts. This chain uses TRBV20-1 with TRBJ1-5; tentatively, D is TRBD1 (5 bases). This CDR3 has 14 residues. V was shortened by 2 bases and J by 5 bases, with 13 bases between the two germline ends. Germline assignment: CDR1 DFQATT and CDR2 SNEGSKA (reference sequence). CDR3 region: CSARSLRGDQPQHF. CDR3 in DNA: TGCAGTGCTAGATCCTTGAGGGGTGATCAGCCCCAGCATTTT.

This chain links TRBV2 with TRBJ2-7, with 9 bases that match TRBD1. CDR3 length: 16 amino acids. The trim removed 10 bases at V and 0 bases at J, leaving 13 bases unmatched. Germline loops: CDR1 SNHLY, CDR2 FYNNEI. For the CDR3, the DNA is TGTGCCATCCTAAAACCCGGGACAGGGCTCTCCTACGAGCAGTACTTC. Translation: CAILKPGTGLSYEQYF.

The chain joins TRBV5-1 to TRBJ2-2, with a possible D match to TRBD2 (5 bases). The germline V and J ends were trimmed by 0 bases and 6 bases, with 15 bases remaining between them. This CDR3 contains 16 residues. Germline loops: CDR1 SGHRS, CDR2 YFSETQ. CDR3 sequence reads: CASSLALTTRAGELFF. The DNA of the CDR3 is TGCGCCAGCAGCTTGGCCTTGACTACCCGCGCCGGGGAGCTGTTTTTT.

In this sample, this clonotype turned up a few times. CDR3 amino acids: CAISEEDGLDSPLHF. The CDR3 DNA follows: TGTGCCATCAGTGAAGAAGATGGACTGGACTCACCCCTCCACTTT. The chain joins TRBV10-3 to TRBJ1-6, with D unclear. CDR1 and CDR2 from the germline V gene are ENHRY and SYGVKD. The CDR3 contains 15 residues. The V end lost 3 bases, the J end lost 10 bases, and 16 bases lay between the germline ends.

The chain combines TRBV7-9 with TRBJ2-1; TRBD2 matches at 10 bases. Germline CDR1 SEHNR, CDR2 FQNEAQ (reference sequence). The CDR3 has 15 amino acids. Trimming cost V 5 bases and J 4 bases; bases outside gene matches: 5. CDR3 region: CASSPGLAHYNEQFF. CDR3 nucleotides: TGTGCCAGCAGCCCGGGACTAGCGCATTACAATGAGCAGTTCTTC.

This clonotype has just a few counts. The rearrangement uses TRBV6-1 and TRBJ1-5; D unclear. Trimming stripped 6 bases from V and 6 bases from J, with 18 bases between. The CDR3 totals 15 residues. Germline-derived CDR1 and CDR2 are MNHNS and SASEGT. The DNA for the CDR3 is TGTGCCAGCAGGGCGAGCGGCAGATTAAGTCAGCCCCAGCATTTT. Protein sequence: CASRASGRLSQPQHF.

With respect to this clonotype: This may be a read error: a much more frequent sequence differs by one nucleotide. The CDR3 region is CANSLVASGHNEQFF. The CDR3 DNA follows: TGTGCCAACAGCTTGGTAGCTAGCGGCCACAATGAGCAGTTCTTC. J is TRBJ2-1 and V is TRBV5-6; the match to TRBD2 covers 7 bases. The CDR3 contains 15 residues. Germline CDR1 and CDR2: SGHDT and YYEEEE.

The rearrangement joins TRBV30 to TRBJ1-2, with 7 bases identical to TRBD1. The CDR3 runs to 15 residues. The V segment lost 0 bases and the J segment 2 bases; nucleotides outside the gene matches: 6. The V gene's germline CDR1 is GTSNPN and CDR2 SVGIG (reference sequence). The CDR3: CAWSVISGGNYGYTF. As DNA, the CDR3 is TGTGCCTGGAGTGTAATTTCAGGGGGGAACTATGGCTACACCTTC. Full variable domain (outside the CDR3, taken from reference TRBV30 and TRBJ1-2): SQTIHQWPATLVQPVGSPLSLECTVEGTSNPNLYWYRQAAGRGLQLLFYSVGIGQISSEVPQNLSASRPQDRQFILSSKKLLLSDSGFYLCAWSVISGGNYGYTFGSGTRLTVV.

At least ten counts were recorded for this clonotype. The chain has TRBV29-1 and TRBJ2-7; D gene ambiguous. The V and J ends lost 4 bases and 1 base respectively, with 8 bases between them. CDR3 length: 12 residues. CDR1 is SQVTM, CDR2 ANQGSEA, per germline. The CDR3 loop is CSVGSASYEQYF. CDR3 bases: TGCAGCGTTGGTTCCGCTTCCTACGAGCAGTACTTC.

This chain links TRBV5-6 with TRBJ2-4; D may be TRBD1 (5 bases). The CDR3 sequence is 14 residues long. Trimming removed 0 bases from V and 7 bases from J, with 11 bases in between. Germline CDR1 and CDR2: SGHDT and YYEEEE. The CDR3 sequence is CASSLGRPGNIQYF. CDR3 coding DNA: TGTGCCAGCAGCTTGGGGCGACCAGGGAACATTCAGTACTTC. Together with reference TRBV5-6 and TRBJ2-4, the CDR3 gives the full variable domain: DAGVTQSPTHLIKTRGQQVTLRCSPKSGHDTVSWYQQALGQGPQFIFQYYEEEERQRGNFPDRFSGHQFPNYSSELNVNALLLGDSALYLCASSLGRPGNIQYFGAGTRLSVL.

V and J are TRBV5-1 and TRBJ1-1, with D maybe TRBD1 (6 bases). From germline, CDR1 is SGHRS and CDR2 YFSETQ. Trimming left V 7 bases short and J 1 base short, with 11 bases between. The CDR3 spans 13 residues. The CDR3 region is CASDAGQNTEAFF. The CDR3 nucleotides read TGCGCCAGCGACGCGGGACAGAACACTGAAGCTTTCTTT.

This clonotype was counted between two and nine times. The chain is built from TRBV15 and TRBJ2-5; D unclear. In germline, CDR1 is LNHNV, CDR2 YYDKDF (reference sequence). V was pared by 5 bases and J by 1 base, with 17 bases between. The CDR3 sequence is 16 residues long. CDR3: CATSPRSRGFQETQYF. In DNA, the CDR3 is TGTGCCACCAGCCCCCGGTCTAGAGGATTCCAAGAGACCCAGTACTTC.

This clonotype was seen more than once but under ten times. This rearrangement joins TRBV10-3 to TRBJ2-4; 10 bases fit TRBD2. CDR3 length: 18 residues. V was pared by 4 bases and J by 0 bases, with 9 bases of the junction left unmatched. From germline, CDR1 is ENHRY and CDR2 SYGVKD. CDR3 DNA: TGTGCCATCAGTGTATCTGGTACTAGCGGGACAGCCAAAAACATTCAGTACTTC. Amino acid sequence: CAISVSGTSGTAKNIQYF.

CDR3 nucleotides: TGCGCCAGCAGCCCCCGGACTCTGGAGACCCAGTACTTC. Translated: CASSPRTLETQYF. The chain carries TRBV5-1 and TRBJ2-5, with a possible D match to TRBD2 (5 bases). The CDR3 has 13 residues. Trimming pared 4 bases from V and 5 bases from J, leaving 12 bases between. CDR1 and CDR2 (germline): SGHRS, YFSETQ.

In its sample, this clonotype was seen a few times. The gene calls are TRBV5-8 and TRBJ1-5; TRBD1 matches at 7 bases. V dropped 4 bases and J dropped 5; count of bases not matched to a gene: 18. CDR1 and CDR2 from the germline V gene are SGHTS and YDEGEE. The CDR3 length is 18 residues. DNA of the CDR3: TGTGCCAGCAGCGATGAAAAGTGGCCGGGACAGCCAGATCAGCCCCAGCATTTT. Protein sequence: CASSDEKWPGQPDQPQHF.

J is TRBJ2-2 and V is TRBV5-1; the D is unclear. With 5 bases removed from V and 1 base from J, the gap between germline ends came to 9 bases. The CDR3 consists of 14 residues. Germline CDR1 reads SGHRS; CDR2 reads YFSETQ. The CDR3 DNA follows: TGCGCCAGCAGTCGGCCAGAGAACACCGGGGAGCTGTTTTTT. Protein product: CASSRPENTGELFF.

This clonotype was seen at least ten times. J is TRBJ1-1 and V is TRBV7-9; tentative D call: TRBD1 (6 bases). Germline CDR1 is SEHNR and CDR2 is FQNEAQ (reference sequence). V was cut by 2 bases and J by 1 base, with 17 bases left in between. The CDR3 sequence is 17 residues long. The DNA of the CDR3 is TGTGCCAGCAGCTTAAGGGGGGCTCCCTCGGCGAACACTGAAGCTTTCTTT. It specifies CASSLRGAPSANTEAFF. Based on the CDR3 plus reference TRBV7-9 and TRBJ1-1, the full variable domain is DTGVSQNPRHKITKRGQNVTFRCDPISEHNRLYWYRQTLGQGPEFLTYFQNEAQLEKSRLLSDRFSAERPKGSFSTLEIQRTEQGDSAMYLCASSLRGAPSANTEAFFGQGTRLTVV.

There are a few counts of this clonotype. V gene TRBV12-3 or TRBV12-4 combines with J gene TRBJ2-2; D remains ambiguous. V shed 1 base and J shed 5 bases, with 8 bases lying between them. This CDR3 comprises 14 residues. CDR3 loop: CASSLEGTTGELFF. The CDR3 DNA is TGTGCCAGCAGTTTAGAGGGAACTACCGGGGAGCTGTTTTTT.

The gene calls are TRBV27 and TRBJ1-1, with no clear D. CDR3 length: 13 residues. Germline V CDR1 and CDR2: MNHEY, SMNVEV (reference sequence). The germline V and J ends were trimmed by 5 bases and 4 bases, with 11 bases remaining between them. The DNA for the CDR3 is TGTGCCAGCAGTCCGGCGTGGGGCACTGAAGCTTTCTTT. Translated: CASSPAWGTEAFF.